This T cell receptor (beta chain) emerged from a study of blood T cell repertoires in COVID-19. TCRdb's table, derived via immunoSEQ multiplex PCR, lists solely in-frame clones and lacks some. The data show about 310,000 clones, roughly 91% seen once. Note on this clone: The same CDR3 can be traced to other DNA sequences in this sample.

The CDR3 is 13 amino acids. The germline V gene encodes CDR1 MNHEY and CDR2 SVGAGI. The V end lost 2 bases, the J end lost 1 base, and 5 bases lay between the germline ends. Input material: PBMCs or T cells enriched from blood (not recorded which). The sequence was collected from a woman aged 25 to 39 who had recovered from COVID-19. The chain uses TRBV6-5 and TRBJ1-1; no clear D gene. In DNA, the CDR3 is TGTGCCAGCAGTTACGGGCAGAACACTGAAGCTTTCTTT. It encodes CASSYGQNTEAFF.